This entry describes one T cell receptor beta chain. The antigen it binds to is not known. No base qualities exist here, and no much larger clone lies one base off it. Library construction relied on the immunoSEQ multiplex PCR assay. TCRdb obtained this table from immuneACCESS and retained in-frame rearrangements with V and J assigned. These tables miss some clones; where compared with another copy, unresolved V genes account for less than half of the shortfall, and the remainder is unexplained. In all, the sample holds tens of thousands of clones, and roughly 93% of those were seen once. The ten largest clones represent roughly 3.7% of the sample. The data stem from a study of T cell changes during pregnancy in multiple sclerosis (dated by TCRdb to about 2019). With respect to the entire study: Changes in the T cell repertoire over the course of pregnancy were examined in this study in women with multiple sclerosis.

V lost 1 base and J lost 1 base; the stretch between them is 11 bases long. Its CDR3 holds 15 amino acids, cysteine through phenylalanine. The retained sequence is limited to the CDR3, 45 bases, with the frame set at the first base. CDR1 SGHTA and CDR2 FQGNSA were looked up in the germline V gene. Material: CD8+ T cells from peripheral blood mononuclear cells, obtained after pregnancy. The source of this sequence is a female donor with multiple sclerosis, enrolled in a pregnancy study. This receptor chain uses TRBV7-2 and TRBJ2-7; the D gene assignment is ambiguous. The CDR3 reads CASSLDPGLSYEQYF. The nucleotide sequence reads TGTGCCAGCAGCTTAGATCCAGGTCTATCCTACGAGCAGTACTTC. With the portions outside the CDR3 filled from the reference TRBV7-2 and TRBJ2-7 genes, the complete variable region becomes GAGVSQSPSNKVTEKGKDVELRCDPISGHTALYWYRQSLGQGLEFLIYFQGNSAPDKSGLPSDRFSAERTGGSVSTLTIQRTQQEDSAVYLCASSLDPGLSYEQYFGPGTRLTVT.